Listed below are T cell receptor beta chains from one sample, sequenced in a study of control samples from healthy donors and cancer patients. Profiling relied on immunoSEQ multiplex PCR, and the TCRdb table lists in-frame clones only, not all of them. The table has around 92,000 clones, about four fifths seen once; the top ten hold 2%. The sequenced material came from blood. These receptors all stem from a man in his 60s in good health. Both conserved end residues are part of each CDR3. D genes are given only for firm matches. Rows may omit the clone size; those that give it use once, few, many or a size class.

clone_size,j_call,d_call,v_call,cdr3_nt,cdr3_aa
.,TRBJ1-4,.,TRBV7-9,TGTGCCAGCAGCTTAGAGGGAGGGGCAAATGAAAAACTGTTTTTT,CASSLEGGANEKLFF
.,TRBJ1-1,TRBD1,TRBV6-6,TGTGCCAGCAGCTATCCAGGGGGCCAGAGCACTGAAGCTTTCTTT,CASSYPGGQSTEAFF
.,TRBJ1-5,TRBD1,TRBV7-8,TGTGCCAGCAGCTTAAAGTTCTGGGGACAGTACAATCAGCCCCAGCATTTT,CASSLKFWGQYNQPQHF
.,TRBJ2-1,TRBD2,TRBV19,TGTGCCAGTAGTATAGGAGGGACTAGCGGGGGATCGACCTACAATGAGCAGTTCTTC,CASSIGGTSGGSTYNEQFF
.,TRBJ1-6,TRBD1,TRBV4-1,TGCGCCAGCAGCCTAGAACGACAGGGTCAGACGAATTCACCCCTCCACTTT,CASSLERQGQTNSPLHF
once,TRBJ2-7,.,TRBV6-1,TGTGCCAGCAGTGAAGATAGAGGGCCTCCCTACGAGCAGTACTTC,CASSEDRGPPYEQYF
.,TRBJ2-3,TRBD2,TRBV2,TGTGCCGGGATTAGGGTCTCGTGGGGGACGTCGGGAGGGGATACGCAGTATTTT,CAGIRVSWGTSGGDTQYF
once,TRBJ2-3,.,TRBV4-1,TGCGCCAGCAGCCAAGGGGGGGGGCCAGAGACGCAGTATTTT,CASSQGGGPETQYF
.,TRBJ1-6,TRBD1,TRBV5-1,TGCGCCAGCAGCTCCGACAGGGTAGTACGGAATTCACCCCTCCACTTT,CASSSDRVVRNSPLHF
.,TRBJ2-1,TRBD2,TRBV27,TGTGCCAGCAGTTTTCTAGCGGGAGGAGGCTACAATGAGCAGTTCTTC,CASSFLAGGGYNEQFF
few,TRBJ1-6,TRBD1,TRBV5-4,TGTGCCAGCAGCTTCAGACAGGGAGCGCCAGCACCCCTCCACTTT,CASSFRQGAPAPLHF
few,TRBJ1-1,.,TRBV28,TGTGCCAGCAGTTCCTCATGGGGTAGAACCGAAGCTTTCTTT,CASSSSWGRTEAFF
.,TRBJ1-6,.,TRBV3-1/TRBV3-2,TGTGCCAGCAGCCCCCCATCAGGGGATAATTCACCCCTCCACTTT,CASSPPSGDNSPLHF
.,TRBJ2-2,TRBD2,TRBV24-1,TGTGCCACCAGTGATTACCCCGGGGCGGGAGGCAACACCGGGGAGCTGTTTTTT,CATSDYPGAGGNTGELFF
.,TRBJ1-1,.,TRBV2,TGTGCCGGCTCGGACAGGAACACTGAAGCTTTCTTT,CAGSDRNTEAFF
.,TRBJ1-2,.,TRBV9,TGTGCCAGCACCCCAGGGAGGGCTAACTATGGCTACACCTTC,CASTPGRANYGYTF
few,TRBJ2-7,.,TRBV7-8,TGTGCCAGCAGCTTAGTGGGGAAGGGCGAGCAGTACTTC,CASSLVGKGEQYF
.,TRBJ1-3,.,TRBV19,TGTGCCAGTAGTATAGATTACCGAACCTCTGGAAACACCATATATTTT,CASSIDYRTSGNTIYF
.,TRBJ1-2,TRBD1,TRBV2,TGTGCCAGCAGTGAAGGGGCAGGGGGGCTCTATGGCTACACCTTC,CASSEGAGGLYGYTF
.,TRBJ1-4,.,TRBV5-1,TGCGCCAGCAGCTTGGGCGCAGGGGATGAAAAACTGTTTTTT,CASSLGAGDEKLFF
.,TRBJ2-2,.,TRBV6-5,TGTGCCAGCAGTTATATCTCCGGCACCGGGGAGCTGTTTTTT,CASSYISGTGELFF
once,TRBJ1-4,.,TRBV29-1,TGCAGCGTAGCCATGGACAGTCTTAATGAAAAACTGTTTTTT,CSVAMDSLNEKLFF
few,TRBJ1-5,.,TRBV12-3/TRBV12-4,TGTGCCAGCAGTTCCTTCATCCAGCCCCAGCATTTT,CASSSFIQPQHF
.,TRBJ2-2,.,TRBV30,TGTGCCTGGACCCGGACAGGACTAACCGGGGAGCTGTTTTTT,CAWTRTGLTGELFF
.,TRBJ1-5,.,TRBV2,TGTGCCAGCAGTACGAGTTGGGTCAATCAGCCCCAGCATTTT,CASSTSWVNQPQHF
once,TRBJ2-1,.,TRBV27,TGTGCCAGCAGCCCTTCCCCTCCGGGATACAATGAGCAGTTCTTC,CASSPSPPGYNEQFF
.,TRBJ2-6,TRBD1,TRBV14,TGTGCCAGCAGCCAAGGGACAGGGGGCTTCTTCGCGTTTTCTGGGGCCAACGTCCTGACTTTC,CASSQGTGGFFAFSGANVLTF
.,TRBJ1-3,.,TRBV6-5,TGTGCCAGCAGTTACACAGGGACAAACTCTGGAAACACCATATATTTT,CASSYTGTNSGNTIYF
.,TRBJ2-7,.,TRBV2,TGTGCCAGCGGTATCAGTGTCTACGGGTCGTACGAGCAGTACTTC,CASGISVYGSYEQYF
.,TRBJ2-1,.,TRBV4-1,TGCGCCAGCAGCCAACCCCTGGGGTTTGAGCAGTTCTTC,CASSQPLGFEQFF
few,TRBJ1-5,.,TRBV19,TGTGCCAGTAGTGAGTTGGGCAATCAGCCCCAGCATTTT,CASSELGNQPQHF
.,TRBJ2-3,.,TRBV10-1,TGCGCCAGCAGTGATGGAGCCGATACGCAGTATTTT,CASSDGADTQYF
once,TRBJ1-1,TRBD1,TRBV5-4,TGTGCCAGCCGACAGGGGGTAAACACTGAAGCTTTCTTT,CASRQGVNTEAFF
once,TRBJ2-3,.,TRBV7-9,TGTGCCAGCAGCTTAGGGAGGGGAGCGAGTACGCAGTATTTT,CASSLGRGASTQYF
.,TRBJ1-5,.,TRBV18,TGTGCCAGCTCACCAGGGGCGGCGGGGGGTCAGCCCCAGCATTTT,CASSPGAAGGQPQHF
.,TRBJ2-3,.,TRBV10-1,TGCGCCAGCAGTGAGGGGGCAGGGGGGGCAGATACGCAGTATTTT,CASSEGAGGADTQYF
once,TRBJ2-7,TRBD2,TRBV11-3,TGTGCCAGCAGCCGCGCGGGAGGGGGCGGCTCCTACGAGCAGTACTTC,CASSRAGGGGSYEQYF
.,TRBJ1-5,.,TRBV24-1,TGTGCCACCAGTGATTCCGTCATCGGTCATCAGCCCCAGCATTTT,CATSDSVIGHQPQHF
.,TRBJ2-1,.,TRBV5-1,TGCGCCAGCAGCTTGGCGTCGGGGAGCTCCTACAATGAGCAGTTCTTC,CASSLASGSSYNEQFF
.,TRBJ2-3,TRBD1,TRBV10-3,TGTGCCATCTCCACGGGACAGGGGGTGGCAGATACGCAGTATTTT,CAISTGQGVADTQYF
.,TRBJ2-7,.,TRBV6-4,TGTCCCCCCGGACCTGACTACGAGCAGTACTTC,CPPGPDYEQYF
.,TRBJ2-1,.,TRBV6-1,TGTGCCAGCAGTGAAGCCCGCAGGGCGGATGAGCAGTTCTTC,CASSEARRADEQFF
.,TRBJ2-2,.,TRBV6-5,TGTGCCAGCAGTTACTCGGACTTTAGGTCCGGGGAGCTGTTTTTT,CASSYSDFRSGELFF
.,TRBJ2-5,TRBD2,TRBV7-8,TGTGCCAGCAGCCCGAGACTAGCGGGGGGGCAAGAGACCCAGTACTTC,CASSPRLAGGQETQYF
.,TRBJ2-1,.,TRBV19,TGTGCCACTAGAGAATCTCAGGGGGGCTACAATGAGCAGTTCTTC,CATRESQGGYNEQFF
.,TRBJ2-5,TRBD1,TRBV6-5,TGTGCCAGCAGGGGGACAGGGGGCGTGTGGGAGACCCAGTACTTC,CASRGTGGVWETQYF
.,TRBJ1-2,.,TRBV30,TGTGCCTGGATGGCAGGGGCCGGGTATGGCTACACCTTC,CAWMAGAGYGYTF
.,TRBJ1-1,.,TRBV6-4,TGTGCCAGCAGGAAAGTGAGTGGGGAGAACACTGAAGCTTTCTTT,CASRKVSGENTEAFF
.,TRBJ2-3,.,TRBV29-1,TGCAGCGTCGAACAGAACACAGATACGCAGTATTTT,CSVEQNTDTQYF
.,TRBJ2-5,TRBD1,TRBV11-2,TGTGCCAGCAGGGAAACAGGGGCGAGGGAGACCCAGTACTTC,CASRETGARETQYF
.,TRBJ2-3,TRBD2,TRBV7-6,TGTGCCAGCAGTTTCTACGGGGGGGTGGGCACAGATACGCAGTATTTT,CASSFYGGVGTDTQYF
.,TRBJ2-1,.,TRBV10-3,TGTGCCATCAGCGTAACCAATCCGGGACAAGGTTCCTACAATGAGCAGTTCTTC,CAISVTNPGQGSYNEQFF
.,TRBJ2-5,.,TRBV6-5,TGTGCCAGCAGTTACTCGAGGGCAGCACAAGAGACCCAGTACTTC,CASSYSRAAQETQYF
.,TRBJ1-1,.,TRBV7-8,TGTGCCAGCAGCCCCAGCAGGTACCCTGAAGCTTTCTTT,CASSPSRYPEAFF
.,TRBJ1-1,.,TRBV3-1/TRBV3-2,TGTGCCAGCAGTTCGAGCGACACCCTCACTGAAGCTTTCTTT,CASSSSDTLTEAFF
.,TRBJ2-5,.,TRBV4-2,TGTGCCAGCAGCCGCTCTCCGGGGGAGACCCAGTACTTC,CASSRSPGETQYF
.,TRBJ2-2,.,TRBV10-2,TGCGCCAGTCAATTAGGACAGGGAGGGATCGGGGAGCTGTTTTTT,CASQLGQGGIGELFF